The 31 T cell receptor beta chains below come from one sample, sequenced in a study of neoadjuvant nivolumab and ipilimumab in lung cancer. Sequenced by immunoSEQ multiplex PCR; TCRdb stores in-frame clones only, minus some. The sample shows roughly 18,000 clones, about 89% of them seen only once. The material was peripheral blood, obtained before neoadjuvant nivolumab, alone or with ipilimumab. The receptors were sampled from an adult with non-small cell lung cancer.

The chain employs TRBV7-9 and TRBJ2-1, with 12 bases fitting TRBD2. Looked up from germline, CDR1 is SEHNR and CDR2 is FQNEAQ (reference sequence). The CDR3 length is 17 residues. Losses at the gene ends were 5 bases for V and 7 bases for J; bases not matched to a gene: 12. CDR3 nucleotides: TGTGCCAGCAGCCCGAGAAGGACTAGCGGGGCTACTAATGAGCAGTTCTTC. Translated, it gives CASSPRRTSGATNEQFF.

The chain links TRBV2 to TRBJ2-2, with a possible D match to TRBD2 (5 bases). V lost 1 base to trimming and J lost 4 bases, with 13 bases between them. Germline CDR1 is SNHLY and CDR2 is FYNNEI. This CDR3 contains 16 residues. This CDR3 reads CASSEGGSRGTGELFF. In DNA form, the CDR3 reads TGTGCCAGCAGTGAAGGGGGATCCCGGGGCACCGGGGAGCTGTTTTTT.

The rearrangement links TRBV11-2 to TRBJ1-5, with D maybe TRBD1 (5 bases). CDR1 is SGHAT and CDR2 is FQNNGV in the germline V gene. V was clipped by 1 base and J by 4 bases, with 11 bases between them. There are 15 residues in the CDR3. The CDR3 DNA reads TGTGCCAGCAGCTTAGGCGCAGGGATTAATCAGCCCCAGCATTTT. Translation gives CASSLGAGINQPQHF.

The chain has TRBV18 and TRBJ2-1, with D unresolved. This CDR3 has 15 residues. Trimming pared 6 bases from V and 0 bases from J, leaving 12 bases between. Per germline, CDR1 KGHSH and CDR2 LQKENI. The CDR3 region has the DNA TGTGCCAGCTCGATTCTCGGCAGCTCCTACAATGAGCAGTTCTTC. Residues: CASSILGSSYNEQFF.

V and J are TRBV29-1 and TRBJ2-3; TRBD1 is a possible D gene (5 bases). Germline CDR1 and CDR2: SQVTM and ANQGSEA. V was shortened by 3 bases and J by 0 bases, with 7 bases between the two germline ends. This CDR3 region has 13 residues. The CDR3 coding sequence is TGCAGCGTTGATAGGGGTAGCACAGATACGCAGTATTTT. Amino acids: CSVDRGSTDTQYF.

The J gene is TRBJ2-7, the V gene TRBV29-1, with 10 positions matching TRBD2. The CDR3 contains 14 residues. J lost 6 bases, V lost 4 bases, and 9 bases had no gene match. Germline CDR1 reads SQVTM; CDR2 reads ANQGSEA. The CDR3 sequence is CSVGWSGRAGEQYF. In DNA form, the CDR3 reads TGCAGCGTTGGGTGGAGCGGGAGGGCGGGCGAGCAGTACTTC.

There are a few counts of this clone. The CDR3 DNA sequence: TGCGCCAGCAGCCAAGAATACGGGGCCGAGCAGTACTTC. This encodes CASSQEYGAEQYF. The rearrangement links TRBV4-3 to TRBJ2-7; D possibly uses TRBD1 or TRBD2 (5 bases each). This CDR3 has 13 residues. The V end lost 0 bases, the J end lost 6 bases, and 9 bases lay between the germline ends. Germline V gene lookup returns CDR1 LGHNA and CDR2 YSLEER.

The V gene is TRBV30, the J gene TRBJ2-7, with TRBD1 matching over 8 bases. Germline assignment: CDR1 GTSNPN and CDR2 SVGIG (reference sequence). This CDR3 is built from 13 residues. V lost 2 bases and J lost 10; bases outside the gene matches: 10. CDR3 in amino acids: CAWSLDGQGFQYF. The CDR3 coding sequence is TGTGCCTGGAGTCTGGATGGACAGGGATTCCAGTACTTC.

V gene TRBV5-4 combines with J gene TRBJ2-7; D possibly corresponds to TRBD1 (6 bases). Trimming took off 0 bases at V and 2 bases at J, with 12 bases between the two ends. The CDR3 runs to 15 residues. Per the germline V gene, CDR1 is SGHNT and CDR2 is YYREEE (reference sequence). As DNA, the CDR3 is TGTGCCAGCAGCTTGGCTACAGGGAGACCCTACGAGCAGTACTTC. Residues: CASSLATGRPYEQYF.

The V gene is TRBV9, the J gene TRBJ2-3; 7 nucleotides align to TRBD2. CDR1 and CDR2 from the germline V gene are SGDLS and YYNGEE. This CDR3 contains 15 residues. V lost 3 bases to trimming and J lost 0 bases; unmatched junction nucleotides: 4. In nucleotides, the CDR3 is TGTGCCAGCAGCGAGGGAGGGGTTAGCACAGATACGCAGTATTTT. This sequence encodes CASSEGGVSTDTQYF.

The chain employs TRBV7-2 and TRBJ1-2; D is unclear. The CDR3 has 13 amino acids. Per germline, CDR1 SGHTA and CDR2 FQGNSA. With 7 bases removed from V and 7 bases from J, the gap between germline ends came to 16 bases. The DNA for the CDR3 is TGTGCCAGCAACAGTCGGGCAGAAGTTGGCTACACCTTC. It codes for CASNSRAEVGYTF.

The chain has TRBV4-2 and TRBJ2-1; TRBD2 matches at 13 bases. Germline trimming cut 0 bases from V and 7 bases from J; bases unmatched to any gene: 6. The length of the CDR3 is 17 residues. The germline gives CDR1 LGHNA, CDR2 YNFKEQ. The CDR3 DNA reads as TGTGCCAGCAGCCAAGAACCCTGGACTAGCGGGAGTAATGAGCAGTTCTTC. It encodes CASSQEPWTSGSNEQFF.

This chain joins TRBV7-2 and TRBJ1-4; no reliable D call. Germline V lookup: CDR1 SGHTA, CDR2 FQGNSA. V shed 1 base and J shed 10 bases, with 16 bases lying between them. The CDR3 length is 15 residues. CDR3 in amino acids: CASSLEGGDGGKLFF. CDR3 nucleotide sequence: TGTGCCAGCAGCTTAGAAGGTGGCGATGGAGGAAAACTGTTTTTT.

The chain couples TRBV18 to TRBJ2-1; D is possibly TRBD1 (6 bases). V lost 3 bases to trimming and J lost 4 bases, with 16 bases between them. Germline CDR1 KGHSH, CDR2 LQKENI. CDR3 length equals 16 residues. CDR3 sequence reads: CASSPQDGQRYNEQFF. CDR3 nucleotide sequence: TGTGCCAGCTCACCGCAAGATGGACAGAGATACAATGAGCAGTTCTTC. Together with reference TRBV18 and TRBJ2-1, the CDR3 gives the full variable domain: NAGVMQNPRHLVRRRGQEARLRCSPMKGHSHVYWYRQLPEEGLKFMVYLQKENIIDESGMPKERFSAEFPKEGPSILRIQQVVRGDSAAYFCASSPQDGQRYNEQFFGPGTRLTVL.

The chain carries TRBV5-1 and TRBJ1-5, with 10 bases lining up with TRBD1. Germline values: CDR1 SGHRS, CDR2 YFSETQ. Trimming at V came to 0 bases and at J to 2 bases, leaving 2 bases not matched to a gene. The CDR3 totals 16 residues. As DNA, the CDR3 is TGCGCCAGCAGCTTGGAGGGGACAGGGGGCAATCAGCCCCAGCATTTT. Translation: CASSLEGTGGNQPQHF.

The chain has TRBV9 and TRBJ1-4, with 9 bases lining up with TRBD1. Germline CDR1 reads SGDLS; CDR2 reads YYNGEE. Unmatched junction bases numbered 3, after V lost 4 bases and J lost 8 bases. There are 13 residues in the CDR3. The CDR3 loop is CASSTGQGEKLFF. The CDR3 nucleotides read TGTGCCAGCAGCACCGGACAGGGGGAAAAACTGTTTTTT.

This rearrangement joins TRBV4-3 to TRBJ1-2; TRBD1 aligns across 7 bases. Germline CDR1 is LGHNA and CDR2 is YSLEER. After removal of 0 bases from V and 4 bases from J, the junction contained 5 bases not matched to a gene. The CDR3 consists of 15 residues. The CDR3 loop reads CASSQEPDRAYGYTF. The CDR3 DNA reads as TGCGCCAGCAGCCAAGAACCCGACAGGGCCTATGGCTACACCTTC.

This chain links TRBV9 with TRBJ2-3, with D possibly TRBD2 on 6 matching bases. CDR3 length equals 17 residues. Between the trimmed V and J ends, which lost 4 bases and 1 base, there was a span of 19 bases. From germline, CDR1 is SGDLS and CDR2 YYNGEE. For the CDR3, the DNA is TGTGCCAGCAGCTCCGCCGGAGGGCGACGGGGCACAGATACGCAGTATTTT. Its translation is CASSSAGGRRGTDTQYF.

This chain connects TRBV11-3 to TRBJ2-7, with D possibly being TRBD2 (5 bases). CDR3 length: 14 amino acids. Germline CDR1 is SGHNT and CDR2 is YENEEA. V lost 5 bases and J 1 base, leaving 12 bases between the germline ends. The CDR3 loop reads CASSPKRGSYEQYF. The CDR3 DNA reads TGTGCCAGCAGCCCAAAACGAGGGTCCTACGAGCAGTACTTC.

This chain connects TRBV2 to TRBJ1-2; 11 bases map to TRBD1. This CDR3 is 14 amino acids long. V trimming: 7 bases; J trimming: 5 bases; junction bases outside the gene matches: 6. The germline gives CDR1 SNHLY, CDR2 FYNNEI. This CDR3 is CASTAGTGGYGYTF. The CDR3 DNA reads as TGTGCCAGCACCGCGGGGACAGGGGGGTATGGCTACACCTTC.

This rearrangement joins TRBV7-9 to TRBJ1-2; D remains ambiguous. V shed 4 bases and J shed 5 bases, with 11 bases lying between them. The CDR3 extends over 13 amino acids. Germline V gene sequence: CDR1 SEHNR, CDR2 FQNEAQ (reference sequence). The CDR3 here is CASSSSGGYGYTF. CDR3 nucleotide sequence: TGTGCCAGCAGCTCCTCGGGCGGGTATGGCTACACCTTC. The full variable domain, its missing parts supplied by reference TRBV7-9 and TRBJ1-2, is DTGVSQNPRHKITKRGQNVTFRCDPISEHNRLYWYRQTLGQGPEFLTYFQNEAQLEKSRLLSDRFSAERPKGSFSTLEIQRTEQGDSAMYLCASSSSGGYGYTFGSGTRLTVV.

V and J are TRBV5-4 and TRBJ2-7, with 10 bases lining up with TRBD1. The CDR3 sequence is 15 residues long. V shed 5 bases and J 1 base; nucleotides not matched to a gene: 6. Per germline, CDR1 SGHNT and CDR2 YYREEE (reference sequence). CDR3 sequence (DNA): TGTGCCAGCAGTAAGACAGGGGGCGCGTCCTACGAGCAGTACTTC. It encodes CASSKTGGASYEQYF. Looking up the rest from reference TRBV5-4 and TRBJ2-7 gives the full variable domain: ETGVTQSPTHLIKTRGQQVTLRCSSQSGHNTVSWYQQALGQGPQFIFQYYREEENGRGNFPPRFSGLQFPNYSSELNVNALELDDSALYLCASSKTGGASYEQYFGPGTRLTVT.

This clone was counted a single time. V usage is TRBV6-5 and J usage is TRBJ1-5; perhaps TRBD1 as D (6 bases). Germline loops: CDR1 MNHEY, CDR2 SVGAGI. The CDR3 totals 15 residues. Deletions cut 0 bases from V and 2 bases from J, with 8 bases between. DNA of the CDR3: TGTGCCAGCAGTTACTCGCAGGGGCGCAATCAGCCCCAGCATTTT. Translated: CASSYSQGRNQPQHF.

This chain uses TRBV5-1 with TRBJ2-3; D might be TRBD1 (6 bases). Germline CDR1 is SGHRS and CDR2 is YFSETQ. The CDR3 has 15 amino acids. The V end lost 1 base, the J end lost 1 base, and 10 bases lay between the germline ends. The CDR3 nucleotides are TGCGCCAGCAGCTTGTCAGGGGAAGGCACAGATACGCAGTATTTT. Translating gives CASSLSGEGTDTQYF.

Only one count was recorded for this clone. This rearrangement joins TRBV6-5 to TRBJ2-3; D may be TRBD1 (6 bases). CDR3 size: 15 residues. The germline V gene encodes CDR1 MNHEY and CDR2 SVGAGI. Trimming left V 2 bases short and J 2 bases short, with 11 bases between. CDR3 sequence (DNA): TGTGCCAGCAGTTACGGGGCAGGGGACACAGATACGCAGTATTTT. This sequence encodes CASSYGAGDTDTQYF.

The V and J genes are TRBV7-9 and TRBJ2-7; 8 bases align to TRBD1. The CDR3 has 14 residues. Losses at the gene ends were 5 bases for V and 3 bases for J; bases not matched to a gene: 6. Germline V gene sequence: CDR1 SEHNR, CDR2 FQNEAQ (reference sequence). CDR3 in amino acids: CASSPDRVLYEQYF. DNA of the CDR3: TGTGCCAGCAGCCCGGACAGGGTACTCTACGAGCAGTACTTC.

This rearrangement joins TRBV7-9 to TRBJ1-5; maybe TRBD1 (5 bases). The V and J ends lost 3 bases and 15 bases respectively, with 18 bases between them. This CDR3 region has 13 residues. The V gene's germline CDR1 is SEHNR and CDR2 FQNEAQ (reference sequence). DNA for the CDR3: TGTGCCAGCAGCTTGGAAAATGGGACCCCCTCGCATTTT. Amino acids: CASSLENGTPSHF.

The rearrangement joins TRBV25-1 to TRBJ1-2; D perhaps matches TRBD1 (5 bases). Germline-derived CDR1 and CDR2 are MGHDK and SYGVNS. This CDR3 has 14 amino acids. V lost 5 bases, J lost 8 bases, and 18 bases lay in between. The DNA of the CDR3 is TGTGCCAGCAGTCTGGGAAAGGGGACGAAGGGCTACACCTTC. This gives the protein CASSLGKGTKGYTF.

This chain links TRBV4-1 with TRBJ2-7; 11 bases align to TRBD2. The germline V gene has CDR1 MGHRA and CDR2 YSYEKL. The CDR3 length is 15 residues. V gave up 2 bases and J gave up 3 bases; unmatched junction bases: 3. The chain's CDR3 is CASSQTLAGVYEQYF. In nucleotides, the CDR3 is TGCGCCAGCAGCCAAACACTAGCGGGAGTCTACGAGCAGTACTTC.

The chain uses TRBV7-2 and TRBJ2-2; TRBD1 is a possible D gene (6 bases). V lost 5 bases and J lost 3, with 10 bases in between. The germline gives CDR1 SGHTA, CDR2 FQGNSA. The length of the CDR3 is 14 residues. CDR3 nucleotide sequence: TGTGCCAGCAGCCGGGACACCGACACCGGGGAGCTGTTTTTT. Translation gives CASSRDTDTGELFF.

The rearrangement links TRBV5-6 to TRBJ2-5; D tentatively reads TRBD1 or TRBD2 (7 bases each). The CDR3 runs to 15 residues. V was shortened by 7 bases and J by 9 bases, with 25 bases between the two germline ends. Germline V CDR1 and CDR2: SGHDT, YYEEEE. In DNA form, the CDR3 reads TGTGCCAGCTACGCCGGGGCTAGCGGTACAGGGGCCCAGTACTTC. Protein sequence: CASYAGASGTGAQYF.